This TCR beta chain comes out of a study of blood T cell repertoires in COVID-19. The study recruited people aged roughly 18 to 100 years across about 25 US areas. Participants' own reports of clinical history determined their cohort assignment. Donors in Cohort 3 who had recovered were those with two negative PCRs, healthcare professional clearance, or resolution of their symptoms. Per the original methods: Reference gene primer amplification yielded estimated nucleated cell counts. Using immunoSEQ multiplex PCR, the repertoire was profiled, and TCRdb retains in-frame clones only, with some absent. That table is the source of V, J and clone size, and D and trimming were worked out from the DNA. The sample contains 150,000 to 200,000 clones, about 83% of which appear only once. CDR1 is LGHDT and CDR2 is YNNKEL in the germline V gene (reference sequence). V was cut by 7 bases and J by 10 bases, with 23 bases left in between. The CDR3 consists of 16 residues.

The rearrangement joins TRBV3-1 (or the pseudogene TRBV3-2) to TRBJ1-6; no definite D call. The material sequenced was PBMCs or T cells enriched from blood (not recorded which). The sequence came from a woman aged 25 to 39 who had recovered from COVID-19. The CDR3 coding sequence is TGTGCCAGCAACGAGAACGGCGGTAAAGGTCGATCACCCCTCCACTTT. It codes for CASNENGGKGRSPLHF.